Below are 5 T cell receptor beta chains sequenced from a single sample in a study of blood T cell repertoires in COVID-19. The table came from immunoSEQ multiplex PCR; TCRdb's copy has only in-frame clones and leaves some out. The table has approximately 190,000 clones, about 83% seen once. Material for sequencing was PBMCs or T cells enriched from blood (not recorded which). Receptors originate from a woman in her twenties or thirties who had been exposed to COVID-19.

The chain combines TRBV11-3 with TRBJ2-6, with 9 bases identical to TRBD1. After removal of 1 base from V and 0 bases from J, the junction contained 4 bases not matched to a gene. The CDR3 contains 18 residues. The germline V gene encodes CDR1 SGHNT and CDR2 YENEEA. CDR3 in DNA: TGTGCCAGCAGCTTAGGGGACAGGGCTCACTCTGGGGCCAACGTCCTGACTTTC. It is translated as CASSLGDRAHSGANVLTF.

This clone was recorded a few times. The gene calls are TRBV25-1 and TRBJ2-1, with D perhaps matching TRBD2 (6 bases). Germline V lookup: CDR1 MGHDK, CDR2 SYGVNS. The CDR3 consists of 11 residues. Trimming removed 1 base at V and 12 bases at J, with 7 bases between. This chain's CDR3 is CASSELGLQFF. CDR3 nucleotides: TGTGCCAGCAGTGAATTGGGACTGCAGTTCTTC.

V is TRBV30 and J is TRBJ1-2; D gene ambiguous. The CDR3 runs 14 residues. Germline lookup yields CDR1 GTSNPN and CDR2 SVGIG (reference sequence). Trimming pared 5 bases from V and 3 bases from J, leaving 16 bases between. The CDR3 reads CAWGWTEVDYGYTF. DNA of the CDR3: TGTGCCTGGGGCTGGACGGAGGTAGACTATGGCTACACCTTC.

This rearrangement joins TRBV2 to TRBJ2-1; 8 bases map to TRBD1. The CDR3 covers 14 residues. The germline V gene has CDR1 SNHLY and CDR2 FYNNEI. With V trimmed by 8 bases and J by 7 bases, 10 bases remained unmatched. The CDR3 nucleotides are TGTGCCAGCGCAAAGACAGGGGTCGGGAATGAGCAGTTCTTC. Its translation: CASAKTGVGNEQFF.

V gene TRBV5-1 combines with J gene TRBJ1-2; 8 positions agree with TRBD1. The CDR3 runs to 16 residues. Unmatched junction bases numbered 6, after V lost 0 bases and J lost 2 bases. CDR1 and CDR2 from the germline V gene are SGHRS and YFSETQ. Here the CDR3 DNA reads TGCGCCAGCAGCTTGGCCCTGGGACAGGACAACTATGGCTACACCTTC. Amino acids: CASSLALGQDNYGYTF. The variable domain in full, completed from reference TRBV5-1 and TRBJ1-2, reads KAGVTQTPRYLIKTRGQQVTLSCSPISGHRSVSWYQQTPGQGLQFLFEYFSETQRNKGNFPGRFSGRQFSNSRSEMNVSTLELGDSALYLCASSLALGQDNYGYTFGSGTRLTVV.